The sequence of this T cell receptor (beta chain) was determined in a study of T cells expressing NK-cell markers. TCRdb reanalyzed the 5' RACE reads and collapses them to one entry per CDR3 protein, without DNA. The table gives about 550,000 distinct CDR3 sequences; the top ten clones make up around 3.3% of it. The TCR comes from a man between 18 and 29 years old in good health. Sequencing was performed on blood T cells: a sorted CD56 or NKG2C T cell subset, CD4+ or CD8+ T cells, or bulk PBMC T cells (not recorded which).

The CDR3 spells CASSSRQGVNTEAFF. The chain uses TRBV7-6 and TRBJ1-1; TCRdb picks TRBD1, but there is no DNA to check that call. The CDR3 runs to 15 residues. Per the germline V gene, CDR1 is SGHVS and CDR2 is FNYEAQ.